This T cell receptor (beta chain) was retrieved from a study of cytomegalovirus exposure and HLA in healthy donors. Study outcomes and limitations: Later analysis associated a missense DCLRE1C variant with TCR beta V- and J-gene trimming.

PCR was performed using 60 Vbeta and 13 Jbeta primers. In the authors' workflow: In a later analysis, of roughly 73 million unique beta chains, roughly 10 million appeared in at least two donors. Generated by immunoSEQ multiplex PCR, the TCRdb table keeps only in-frame clones and is missing some. V, J and clone size are those of that table, while D and trimming were read from the DNA. This sample has approximately 140,000 clones, with around 80% found just once. With regard to this clone: What it recognizes is unknown.

Germline V gene data show CDR1 as SGDLS and CDR2 as YYNGEE. The CDR3 loop spans 17 amino acids. After removal of 4 bases from V and 5 bases from J, the junction contained 15 bases not matched to a gene. The sequence was obtained from a man aged 25-40 years in good health and CMV-seronegative. The V call is TRBV9, the J call TRBJ2-5, with 9 bases matching TRBD2. Sequenced: PBMCs. The DNA for the CDR3 is TGTGCCAGCAGCTCCCTGGCGGGGGGGCGTGCTTGGGAGACCCAGTACTTC. Translated, it gives CASSSLAGGRAWETQYF.